This TCR beta chain stems from a study of cytomegalovirus exposure and HLA in healthy donors. With 60 Vbeta and 13 Jbeta primers, the PCR was carried out. The repertoire was sequenced with immunoSEQ multiplex PCR; TCRdb's copy has only in-frame clones and lacks some. The sample records some 190,000 clones, just under 80% being singletons. Sequenced sample: PBMCs. The source of this sequence is a woman in her twenties or thirties in good health and CMV-seronegative.

CDR3 DNA: TGTGCCAGTAGTAAAGGACATGATGAAAAACTGTTTTTT. Its protein is CASSKGHDEKLFF. The V gene is TRBV19, the J gene TRBJ1-4; D may be TRBD1 (5 bases). This CDR3 region has 13 residues. The V and J ends lost 4 bases and 6 bases respectively, with 9 bases between them. The V gene's germline CDR1 is LNHDA and CDR2 SQIVND (reference sequence).